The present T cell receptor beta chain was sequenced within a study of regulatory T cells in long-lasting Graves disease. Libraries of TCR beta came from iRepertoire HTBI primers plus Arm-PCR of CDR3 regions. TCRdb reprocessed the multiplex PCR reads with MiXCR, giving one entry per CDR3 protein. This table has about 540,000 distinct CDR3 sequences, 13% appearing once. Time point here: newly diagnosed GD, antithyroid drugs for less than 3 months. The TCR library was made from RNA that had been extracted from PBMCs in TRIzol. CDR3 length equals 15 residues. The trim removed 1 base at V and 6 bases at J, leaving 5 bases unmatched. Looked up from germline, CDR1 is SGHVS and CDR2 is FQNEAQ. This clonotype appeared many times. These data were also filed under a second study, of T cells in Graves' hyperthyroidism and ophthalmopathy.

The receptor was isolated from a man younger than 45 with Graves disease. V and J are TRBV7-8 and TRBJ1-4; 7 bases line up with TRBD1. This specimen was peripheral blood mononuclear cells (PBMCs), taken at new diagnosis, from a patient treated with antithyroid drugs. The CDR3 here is CASSLEGTDYEKLFF. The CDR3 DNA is TGTGCCAGCAGCTTAGAGGGGACAGATTATGAAAAACTGTTTTTT.